The clone carrying this TCR beta chain was counted many times. Its antigen is not known. These data belong to a study of CD8 T cells in ankylosing spondylitis. Findings of the study overall: CD8+ cells made up the disease-linked clones, which were relatively rare in peripheral blood.

A single record per CDR3 protein comes from TCRdb applying MiXCR to the 5' RACE reads. The sample lists some 38,000 distinct CDR3 sequences; about 9.4% were seen once. Trimming left V 7 bases short and J 0 bases short, with 15 bases between. The V gene's germline CDR1 is SQVTM and CDR2 ANQGSEA. The CDR3 contains 14 residues. The receptor's source is a male donor with ankylosing spondylitis or in good health (not recorded which). This chain links TRBV29-1 with TRBJ1-1; maybe TRBD1 (6 bases). Sequencing used blood, either unsorted or a sorted T cell fraction (not recorded which). This CDR3 reads CSARGGGVNTEAFF. As DNA, the CDR3 is TGCAGCGCAAGGGGGGGCGGAGTGAACACTGAAGCTTTCTTT.